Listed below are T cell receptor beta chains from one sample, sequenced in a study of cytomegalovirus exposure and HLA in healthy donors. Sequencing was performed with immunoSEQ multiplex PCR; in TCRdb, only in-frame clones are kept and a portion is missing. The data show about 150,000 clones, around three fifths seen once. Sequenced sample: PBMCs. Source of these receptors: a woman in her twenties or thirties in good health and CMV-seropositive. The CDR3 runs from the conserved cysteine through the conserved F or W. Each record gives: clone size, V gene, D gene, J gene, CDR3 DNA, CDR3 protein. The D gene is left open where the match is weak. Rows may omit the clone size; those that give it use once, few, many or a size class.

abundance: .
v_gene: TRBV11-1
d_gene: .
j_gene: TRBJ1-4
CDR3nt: TGTGCCAGCGAGATTGAAAAACTGTTTTTT
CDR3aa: CASEIEKLFF

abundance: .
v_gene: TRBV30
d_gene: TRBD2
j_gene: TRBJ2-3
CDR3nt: TGTGCCTGGCTCAGGCGGGAGTTAGATACGCAGTATTTT
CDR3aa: CAWLRRELDTQYF

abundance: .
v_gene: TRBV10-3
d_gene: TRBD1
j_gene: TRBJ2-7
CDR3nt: TGTGCCGTAACCCTTACGGACAGGGGCGACGAGCAGTACTTC
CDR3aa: CAVTLTDRGDEQYF

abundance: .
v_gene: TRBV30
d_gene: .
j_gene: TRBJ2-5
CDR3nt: TGTGCCTGGATTGGTAGTAATGCGGGCCACCAAGAGACCCAGTACTTC
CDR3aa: CAWIGSNAGHQETQYF

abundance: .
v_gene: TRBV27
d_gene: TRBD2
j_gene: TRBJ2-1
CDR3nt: TGTGCCAGCAGTTTAAAGCTACGGGGCGGGAGGGCCTCAAATGAGCAGTTCTTC
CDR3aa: CASSLKLRGGRASNEQFF

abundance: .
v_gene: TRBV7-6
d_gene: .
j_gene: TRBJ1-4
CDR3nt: TGTGCCAGCAGCTTAGGACCCGATCGGGATGAAAAACTGTTTTTT
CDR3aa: CASSLGPDRDEKLFF

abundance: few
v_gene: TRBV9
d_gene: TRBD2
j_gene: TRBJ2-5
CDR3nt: TGTGCCAGCAGCGGACGAGCGGGAGGAGCCGAGACCCAGTACTTC
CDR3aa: CASSGRAGGAETQYF

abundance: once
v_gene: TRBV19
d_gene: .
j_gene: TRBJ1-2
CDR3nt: TGTGCCAGTAGTATTTTTCTCCGGCCGCGACAGCAAGCGTCTACCTTC
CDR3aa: CASSIFLRPRQQASTF

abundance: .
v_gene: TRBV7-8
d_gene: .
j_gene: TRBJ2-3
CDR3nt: TGTGCCAGCTTGGCCAGAAGCACAGATACGCAGTATTTT
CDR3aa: CASLARSTDTQYF

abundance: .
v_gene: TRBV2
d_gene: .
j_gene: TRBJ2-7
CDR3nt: TGTGCCAGCAGTCTCTCTAGCTCCTACGAGCAGTACTTC
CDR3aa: CASSLSSSYEQYF

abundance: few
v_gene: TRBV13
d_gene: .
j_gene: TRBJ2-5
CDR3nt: TGTGCCAGCGGTAGGGGACTGGAGCAGTACTTC
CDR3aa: CASGRGLEQYF

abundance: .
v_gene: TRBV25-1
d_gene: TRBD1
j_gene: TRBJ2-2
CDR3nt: TGTGCCAGCAGTCTTTCCGGGACAGGGGGCACCGGGGAGCTGTTTTTT
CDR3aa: CASSLSGTGGTGELFF

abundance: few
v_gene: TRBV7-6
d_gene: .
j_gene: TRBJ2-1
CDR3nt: TGTGCCAGCAGCTTACAGGGTTATGAAGGTTACAATGAGCAGTTCTTC
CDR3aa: CASSLQGYEGYNEQFF

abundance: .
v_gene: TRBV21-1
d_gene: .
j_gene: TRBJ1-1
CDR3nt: TGTGCCAGCAGCAAATTAAGGGGACAGGGGGCTTTCTTT
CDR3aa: CASSKLRGQGAFF

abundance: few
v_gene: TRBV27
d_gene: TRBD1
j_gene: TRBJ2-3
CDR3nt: TGTGCCAGCAGTTCGACAGGGATGGACACAGATACGCAGTATTTT
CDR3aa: CASSSTGMDTDTQYF

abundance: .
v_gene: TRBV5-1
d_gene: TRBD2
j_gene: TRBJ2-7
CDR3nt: TGCGCCAGCAGCACTAGCGGGGTATCCTACGAGCAGTACTTC
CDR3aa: CASSTSGVSYEQYF

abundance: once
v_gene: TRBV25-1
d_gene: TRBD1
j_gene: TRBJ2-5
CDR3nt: TGTGCCAGCAGTCGGGACAGGGTCGTTGGAGAGACCCAGTACTTC
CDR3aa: CASSRDRVVGETQYF

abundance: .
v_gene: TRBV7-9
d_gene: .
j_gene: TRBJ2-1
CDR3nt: TGTGCCAGCAGCCTCCTTCCCAACATTGAGCAGTTCTTC
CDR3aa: CASSLLPNIEQFF

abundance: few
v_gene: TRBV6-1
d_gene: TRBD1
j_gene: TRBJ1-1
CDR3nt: TGTGCCAGCAGTGAAGATGCGGGCAGGGGGCCCACTGAAGCTTTCTTT
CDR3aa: CASSEDAGRGPTEAFF

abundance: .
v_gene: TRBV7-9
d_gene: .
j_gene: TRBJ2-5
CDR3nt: TGTGCCAGCAGCTTGGAGGGCCCACACCAGTACTTC
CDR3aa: CASSLEGPHQYF

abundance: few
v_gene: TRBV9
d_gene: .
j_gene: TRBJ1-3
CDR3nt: TGTGCCAGCAGCCGAATCGGAGAATTTGGAAACACCATATATTTT
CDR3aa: CASSRIGEFGNTIYF

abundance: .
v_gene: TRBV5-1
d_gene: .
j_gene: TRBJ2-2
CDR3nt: TGCGCCAGCAGTCCCTTATTGAACACCGGGGAGCTGTTTTTT
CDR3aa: CASSPLLNTGELFF

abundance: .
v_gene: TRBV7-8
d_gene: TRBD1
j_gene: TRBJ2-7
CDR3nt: TGTGCCAGCAGCTTCAGACAGGGATTGAACTACGAGCAGTACTTC
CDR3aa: CASSFRQGLNYEQYF

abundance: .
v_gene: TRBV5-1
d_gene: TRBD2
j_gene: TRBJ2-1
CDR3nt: TGCGCCAGCTTGACTAGACGGGGGGGTGAGCAGTTCTTC
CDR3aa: CASLTRRGGEQFF

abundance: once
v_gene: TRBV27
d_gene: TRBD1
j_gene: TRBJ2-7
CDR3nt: TGTGCCAGCGCCCTGACCCCGGGACAGGGTAACGAGCAGTACTTC
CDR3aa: CASALTPGQGNEQYF

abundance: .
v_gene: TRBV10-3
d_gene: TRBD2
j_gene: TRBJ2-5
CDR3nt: TGTGCCATCAGTGGTATACTCGAGCGGGGGGGAGAGACCCAGTACTTC
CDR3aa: CAISGILERGGETQYF

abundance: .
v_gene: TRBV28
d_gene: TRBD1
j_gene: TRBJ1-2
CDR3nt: TGTGCCAGCAGACCGTACAGGGGGTGGGGCTACACCTTC
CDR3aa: CASRPYRGWGYTF

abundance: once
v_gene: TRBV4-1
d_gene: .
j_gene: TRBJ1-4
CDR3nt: TGCGCCAGCAGCCAAGGTCAGCCCGGAGCAACTAATGAAAAACTGTTTTTT
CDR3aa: CASSQGQPGATNEKLFF

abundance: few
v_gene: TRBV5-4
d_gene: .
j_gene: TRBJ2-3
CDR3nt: TGTGCCAGCAGCTCGAGAATCACTAGGACGGTCCGCACAGATACGCAGTATTTT
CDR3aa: CASSSRITRTVRTDTQYF

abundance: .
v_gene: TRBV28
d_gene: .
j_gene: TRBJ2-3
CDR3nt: TGTGCCAGCAGTCCGACAGGAGCCGACACAGATACGCAGTATTTT
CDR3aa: CASSPTGADTDTQYF

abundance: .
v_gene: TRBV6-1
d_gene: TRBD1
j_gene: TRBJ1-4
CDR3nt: TGTGCCAGCAGTACCCAGGGGGCCTTTAAGGAAAAACTGTTTTTT
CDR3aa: CASSTQGAFKEKLFF

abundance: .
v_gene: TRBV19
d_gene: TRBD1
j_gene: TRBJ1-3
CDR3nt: TGTGCCAGTAGTATCCACAGGGGGCCCGATACTGGAAACACCATATATTTT
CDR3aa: CASSIHRGPDTGNTIYF

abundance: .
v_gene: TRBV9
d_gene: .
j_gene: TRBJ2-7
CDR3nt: TGTGCCAGCAGCGTAGAGGGTAGCGGCTTCTACGAGCAGTACTTC
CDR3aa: CASSVEGSGFYEQYF

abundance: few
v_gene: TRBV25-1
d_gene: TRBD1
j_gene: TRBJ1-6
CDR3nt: TGTGCCAGCGGACGGACAGGGGGCGCTTATAATTCACCCCTCCACTTT
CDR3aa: CASGRTGGAYNSPLHF

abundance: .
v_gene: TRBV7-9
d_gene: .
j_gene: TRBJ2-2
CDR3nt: TGTGCCAGCAAGAACTCCGGGGTTGCCGGGGAGCTGTTTTTT
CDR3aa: CASKNSGVAGELFF

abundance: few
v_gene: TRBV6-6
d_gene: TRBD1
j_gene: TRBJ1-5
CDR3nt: TGTGCCAGCAGTGGGGACAGGATGGTCCGTCAGCCCCAGCATTTT
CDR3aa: CASSGDRMVRQPQHF

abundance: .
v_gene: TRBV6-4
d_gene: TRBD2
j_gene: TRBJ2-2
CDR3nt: TGTGCCAGCAGACCGGGAGGGAACACCGGGGAGCTGTTTTTT
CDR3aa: CASRPGGNTGELFF

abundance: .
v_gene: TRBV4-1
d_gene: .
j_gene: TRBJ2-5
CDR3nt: TGCGCCAGCAGTAAGGGGATTGACTGGGGGACCCAGTACTTC
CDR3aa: CASSKGIDWGTQYF

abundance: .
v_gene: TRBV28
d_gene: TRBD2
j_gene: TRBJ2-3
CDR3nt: TGTGCCAGCAGTGTCCCTAGCGGGTTAACAGATACGCAGTATTTT
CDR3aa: CASSVPSGLTDTQYF

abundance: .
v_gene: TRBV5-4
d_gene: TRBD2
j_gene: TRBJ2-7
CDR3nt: TGTGCCAGCAGCTTAGCCCATGGACTAGCGGGAGAGGACGAGCAGTACTTC
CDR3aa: CASSLAHGLAGEDEQYF

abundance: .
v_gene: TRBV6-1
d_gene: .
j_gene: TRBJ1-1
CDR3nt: TGTGCCAGCAGTGAAAGAAACAGGTTCGAAGCTTTCTTT
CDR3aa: CASSERNRFEAFF

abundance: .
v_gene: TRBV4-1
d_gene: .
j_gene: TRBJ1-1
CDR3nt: TGCGCCAGCAGCCAACTCCGGGGAGGGACTGAAGCTTTCTTT
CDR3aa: CASSQLRGGTEAFF

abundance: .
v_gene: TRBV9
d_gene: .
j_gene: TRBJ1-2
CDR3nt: TGTGCCAGCAGCGTAGTTGGGAGCAGCGGCTACACCTTC
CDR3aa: CASSVVGSSGYTF

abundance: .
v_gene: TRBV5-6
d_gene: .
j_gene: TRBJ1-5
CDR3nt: TGTGCCAGCAGCTTGGCCGGGGGACATCAGCCCCAGCATTTT
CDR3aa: CASSLAGGHQPQHF

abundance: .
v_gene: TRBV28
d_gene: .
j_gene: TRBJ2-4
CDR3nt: TGTGCCAGCAGTTTTCTCGGACTGAACAACATTCAGTACTTC
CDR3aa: CASSFLGLNNIQYF

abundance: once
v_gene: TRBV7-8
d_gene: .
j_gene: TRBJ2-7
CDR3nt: TGTGCCAGCAGCCTTGACTACGAGCAGTACTTC
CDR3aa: CASSLDYEQYF

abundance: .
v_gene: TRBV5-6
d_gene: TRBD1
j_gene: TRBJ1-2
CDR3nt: TGTGCCAGCAGCTTGCCCACAGGGGGTAGTGGCTACACCTTC
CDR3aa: CASSLPTGGSGYTF

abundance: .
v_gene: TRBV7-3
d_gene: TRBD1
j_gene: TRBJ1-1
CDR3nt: TGTGCCAGCAGCTTAGCCGCCGGGACAGGGGGTGAAGCTTTCTTT
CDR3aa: CASSLAAGTGGEAFF

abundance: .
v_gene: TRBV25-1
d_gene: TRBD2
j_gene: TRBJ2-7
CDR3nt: TGTGCCAGCAGTGAATGGGAGGGAGCTTTCGCCTACGAGCAGTACTTC
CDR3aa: CASSEWEGAFAYEQYF

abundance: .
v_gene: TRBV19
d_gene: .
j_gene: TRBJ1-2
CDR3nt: TGTGCCAGTAGTATAGAGGGACTAAGGGCCTACACCTTC
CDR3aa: CASSIEGLRAYTF

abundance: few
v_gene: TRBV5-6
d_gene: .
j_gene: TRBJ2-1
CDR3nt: TGTGCCAGCAGTACACCTAGGGAGAATGAGCAGTTCTTC
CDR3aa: CASSTPRENEQFF

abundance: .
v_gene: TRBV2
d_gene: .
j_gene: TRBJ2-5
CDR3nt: TGTGCCAGCAGCAAAATGACAGTTCAAGAGACCCAGTACTTC
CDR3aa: CASSKMTVQETQYF